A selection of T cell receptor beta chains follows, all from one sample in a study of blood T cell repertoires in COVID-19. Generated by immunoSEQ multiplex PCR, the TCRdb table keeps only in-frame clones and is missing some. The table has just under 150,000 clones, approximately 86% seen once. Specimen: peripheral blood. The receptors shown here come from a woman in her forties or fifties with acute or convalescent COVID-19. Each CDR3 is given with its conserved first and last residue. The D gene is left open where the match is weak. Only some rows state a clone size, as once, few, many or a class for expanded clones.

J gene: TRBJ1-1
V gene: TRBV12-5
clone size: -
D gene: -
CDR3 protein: CASGLVLHWADYMNTEAFF
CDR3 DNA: TGTGCTAGTGGTTTGGTACTTCATTGGGCAGATTACATGAACACTGAAGCTTTCTTT

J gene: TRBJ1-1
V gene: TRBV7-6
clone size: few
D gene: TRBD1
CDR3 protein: CASSSRTGMNTEAFF
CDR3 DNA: TGTGCCAGCAGCTCGCGGACAGGGATGAACACTGAAGCTTTCTTT

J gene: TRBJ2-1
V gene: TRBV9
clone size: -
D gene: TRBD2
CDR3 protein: CASSVIAGGNHNEQFF
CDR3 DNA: TGTGCCAGCAGCGTGATAGCGGGAGGTAACCACAATGAGCAGTTCTTC

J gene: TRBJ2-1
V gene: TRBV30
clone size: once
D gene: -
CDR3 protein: CAWSLTRRNEQFF
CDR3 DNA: TGTGCCTGGAGCTTGACTAGACGCAATGAGCAGTTCTTC

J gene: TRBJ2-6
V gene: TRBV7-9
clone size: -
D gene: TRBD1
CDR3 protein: CASSLSQGAGSGANVLTF
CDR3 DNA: TGTGCCAGCAGCCTTTCACAGGGGGCAGGATCTGGGGCCAACGTCCTGACTTTC

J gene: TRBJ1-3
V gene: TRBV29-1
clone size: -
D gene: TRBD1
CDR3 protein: CSVDQGANSGNTIYF
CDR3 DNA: TGCAGCGTTGACCAGGGGGCCAACTCTGGAAACACCATATATTTT

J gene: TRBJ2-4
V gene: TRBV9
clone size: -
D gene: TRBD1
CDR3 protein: CASSVNPGTEINIQYF
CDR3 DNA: TGTGCCAGCAGCGTAAACCCGGGGACAGAAATAAACATTCAGTACTTC

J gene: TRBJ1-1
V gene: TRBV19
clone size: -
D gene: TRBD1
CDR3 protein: CASSPRQGMGNTEAFF
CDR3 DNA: TGTGCCAGTAGCCCAAGACAGGGGATGGGGAACACTGAAGCTTTCTTT

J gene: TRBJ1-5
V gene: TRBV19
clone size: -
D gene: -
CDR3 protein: CASSRTAFETQPQHF
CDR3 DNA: TGTGCCAGTAGCCGGACAGCCTTCGAGACTCAGCCCCAGCATTTT

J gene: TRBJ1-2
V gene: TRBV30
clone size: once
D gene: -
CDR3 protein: CAWRVTENYGYTF
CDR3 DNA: TGTGCCTGGAGGGTTACAGAGAACTATGGCTACACCTTC

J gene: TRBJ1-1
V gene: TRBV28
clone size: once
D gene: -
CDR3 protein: CASSFTVDTEAFF
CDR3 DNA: TGTGCCAGCAGTTTCACGGTAGACACTGAAGCTTTCTTT

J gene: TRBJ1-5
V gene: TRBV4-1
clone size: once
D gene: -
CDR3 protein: CASSQDPGRISNQPQHF
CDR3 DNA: TGCGCCAGCAGCCAAGATCCCGGGAGAATTAGCAATCAGCCCCAGCATTTT

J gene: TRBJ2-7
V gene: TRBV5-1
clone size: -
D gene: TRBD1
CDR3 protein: CASSMGTVSYEQYF
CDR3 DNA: TGCGCCAGCAGCATGGGGACAGTTTCCTACGAGCAGTACTTC

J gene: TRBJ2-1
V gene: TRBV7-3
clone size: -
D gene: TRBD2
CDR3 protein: CASSLKGGRDSDEQFF
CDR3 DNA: TGTGCCAGCAGCTTAAAGGGCGGGAGGGACTCCGATGAGCAGTTCTTC

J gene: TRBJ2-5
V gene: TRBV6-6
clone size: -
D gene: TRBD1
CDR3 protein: CASSYSMTGGETQYF
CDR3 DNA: TGTGCCAGCAGTTACTCGATGACAGGGGGAGAGACCCAGTACTTC